Sequencing of this TCR beta chain was carried out in a study of T cell responses to AZD1222 COVID-19 vaccine. Some clones are missing from TCRdb's copy, which holds only in-frame ones; the method was immunoSEQ multiplex PCR. This sample carries about 96,000 clones, 90% of them seen once, and the ten largest clones take 26%. Findings of the study overall: An increase in Spike-specific TCR breadth and depth was observed after two AZD1222 doses. There were mostly white British donors and more females than males, and clonal diversity was possibly underestimated. Spike was spanned by vaccine-associated CD4 TCRs, which were dominant at 160-218 and 743-854.

This clone came up a few times. Its antigen is undetermined. Germline assignment: CDR1 SGHKS and CDR2 YYEKEE (reference sequence). The CDR3 runs to 14 residues. The V end was cut by 1 base, the J end by 2 bases, with 10 bases between. The J gene is TRBJ2-7, the V gene TRBV5-5; D perhaps matches TRBD1 (5 bases). The sequence was collected from an adult in good health. This specimen was peripheral blood, taken on day 0 of AZD1222 vaccination. For the CDR3, the DNA is TGTGCCAGCAGCTTGAGTAGGGGCACCTACGAGCAGTACTTC. The encoded protein is CASSLSRGTYEQYF.